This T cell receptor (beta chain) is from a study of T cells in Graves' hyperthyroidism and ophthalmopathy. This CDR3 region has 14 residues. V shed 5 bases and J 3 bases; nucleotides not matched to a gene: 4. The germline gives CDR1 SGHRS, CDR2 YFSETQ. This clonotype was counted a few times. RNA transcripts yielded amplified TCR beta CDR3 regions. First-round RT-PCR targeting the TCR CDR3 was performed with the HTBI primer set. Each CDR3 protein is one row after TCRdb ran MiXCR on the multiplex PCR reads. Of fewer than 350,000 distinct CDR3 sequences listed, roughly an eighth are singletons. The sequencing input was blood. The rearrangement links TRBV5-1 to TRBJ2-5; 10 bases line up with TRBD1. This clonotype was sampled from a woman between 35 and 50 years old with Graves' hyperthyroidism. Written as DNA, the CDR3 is TGCGCCAGCAGGATGACAGGGGGCGAAGAGACCCAGTACTTC. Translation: CASRMTGGEETQYF.